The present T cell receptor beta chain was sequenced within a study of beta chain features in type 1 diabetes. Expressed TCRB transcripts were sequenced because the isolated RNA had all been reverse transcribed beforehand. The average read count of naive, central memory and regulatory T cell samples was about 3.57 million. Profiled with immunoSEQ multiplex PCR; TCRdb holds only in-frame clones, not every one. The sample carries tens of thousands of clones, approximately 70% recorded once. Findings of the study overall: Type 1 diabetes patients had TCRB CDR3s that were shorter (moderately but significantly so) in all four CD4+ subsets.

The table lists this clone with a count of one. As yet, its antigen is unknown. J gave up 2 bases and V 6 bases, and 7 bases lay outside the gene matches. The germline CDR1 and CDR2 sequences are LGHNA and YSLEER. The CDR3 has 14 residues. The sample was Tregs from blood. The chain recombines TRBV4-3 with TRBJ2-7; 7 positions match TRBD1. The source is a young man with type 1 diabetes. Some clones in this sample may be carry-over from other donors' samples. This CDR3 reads CASSSTQGAYEQYF. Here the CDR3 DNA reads TGCGCCAGCAGTTCTACCCAGGGGGCCTACGAGCAGTACTTC.